This is a list of T cell receptor beta chains from one sample in a study of response to subunit inactivated influenza vaccine. One entry per CDR3 protein results from TCRdb running MiXCR on the RT-PCR reads. This sample has around 470,000 distinct CDR3 sequences, with under 8.5% found just once. The sample consisted of PBMCs from blood, taken less than 25 months after vaccination. The receptors were gathered from a man aged 45-69 years who received an inactivated influenza vaccine. Each CDR3 is given without its conserved first and last residue. Some rows have no size entry. The others give once, few or many, or a class for an expanded clone.

v_call	clone_size	j_call	cdr3_aa
TRBV20-1	many	TRBJ2-7	SARRTGGGYEQY
TRBV28	-	TRBJ1-1	ASDSGGNTEAF
TRBV10-3	-	TRBJ1-5	AIRDREGQPQH
TRBV7-6	few	TRBJ1-2	ASSLAGSPSDGYT
TRBV9	many	TRBJ1-1	ASESVSMNTEAF
TRBV20-1	many	TRBJ2-2	SARDRRQGGDGELF
TRBV29-1	-	TRBJ2-7	SVRRGEQGEQY
TRBV12-3/TRBV12-4	many	TRBJ2-1	ASSQGAGGWDEQF
TRBV6-5	many	TRBJ2-5	ASSYSASGRETQY
TRBV6-1	many	TRBJ2-2	ASSWGRTGELF
TRBV6-4	few	TRBJ2-1	ASSVSRLAGRDNEQF
TRBV20-1	few	TRBJ2-3	SARGPASTDTQY
TRBV5-1	-	TRBJ2-5	ASRPSGSQETQY
TRBV2	-	TRBJ2-1	ASPIMGDPSYNEQF
TRBV25-1	-	TRBJ2-7	ASSMDGRIYEQY
TRBV28	many	TRBJ2-3	ASSRLWGPTNTDTQY
TRBV6-1	few	TRBJ2-6	ASKPKPGGEATGANVLT
TRBV27	few	TRBJ1-2	ASSPASWRGYT
TRBV3-1	many	TRBJ2-7	ASSRWTGEQY
TRBV4-2	few	TRBJ2-5	ASSQVEAGAQETQY
TRBV6-1	-	TRBJ1-5	ASRGDNYQPQH
TRBV5-1	-	TRBJ2-6	ASGVGGLSGANVLT
TRBV27	many	TRBJ2-1	ASSRAGNNEQF
TRBV15	few	TRBJ2-7	ATSRVGRGYEQY
TRBV4-2	-	TRBJ2-5	ASSQDGSGSGETQY
TRBV5-5	few	TRBJ2-5	ASSRNPREQETQY
TRBV20-1	few	TRBJ2-3	SARLDWTDTQY
TRBV19	-	TRBJ2-1	ASSTPTGGIYNEQF
TRBV2	many	TRBJ2-1	ASTSGLAMSEQF
TRBV5-1	few	TRBJ2-1	ASSWIRGVELHNEQF
TRBV12-3/TRBV12-4	many	TRBJ2-7	ASSHTGNSYEQY
TRBV30	-	TRBJ1-6	AWSETGRGSPLH
TRBV6-1	-	TRBJ1-1	ASSDFLGSTEAF
TRBV19	-	TRBJ1-5	ASGWNNQPQH
TRBV2	few	TRBJ1-5	ASTADGGAQH
TRBV29-1	-	TRBJ2-7	SVEGGSTDEQY
TRBV4-3	many	TRBJ1-2	ASSRGAYGYT
TRBV12-3/TRBV12-4	many	TRBJ1-1	ASSPDSLNTEAF
TRBV25-1	many	TRBJ1-5	ASSEYIGDRGNQPQH
TRBV7-9	-	TRBJ2-7	ASSATSGYSYEQY
TRBV7-2	few	TRBJ2-3	ASSLRPSARTDTQY
TRBV20-1	-	TRBJ2-5	SARPGLNGAGTQY
TRBV29-1	few	TRBJ2-1	SVTGTSSYNEQF
TRBV4-3	-	TRBJ1-2	ASSQEGPYGYT
TRBV4-1	-	TRBJ2-3	ASSQDRGPDTQY
TRBV6-5	many	TRBJ1-2	ASSYAQGTYGYT
TRBV6-1	many	TRBJ2-1	ASGTGLGYEQF
TRBV24-1	many	TRBJ2-5	ATSGMERETQY
TRBV4-2	few	TRBJ2-7	ASSHHRDPAYEQY
TRBV2	-	TRBJ1-1	ASSGTGTRTAF
TRBV2	many	TRBJ2-5	ASSEYVQY